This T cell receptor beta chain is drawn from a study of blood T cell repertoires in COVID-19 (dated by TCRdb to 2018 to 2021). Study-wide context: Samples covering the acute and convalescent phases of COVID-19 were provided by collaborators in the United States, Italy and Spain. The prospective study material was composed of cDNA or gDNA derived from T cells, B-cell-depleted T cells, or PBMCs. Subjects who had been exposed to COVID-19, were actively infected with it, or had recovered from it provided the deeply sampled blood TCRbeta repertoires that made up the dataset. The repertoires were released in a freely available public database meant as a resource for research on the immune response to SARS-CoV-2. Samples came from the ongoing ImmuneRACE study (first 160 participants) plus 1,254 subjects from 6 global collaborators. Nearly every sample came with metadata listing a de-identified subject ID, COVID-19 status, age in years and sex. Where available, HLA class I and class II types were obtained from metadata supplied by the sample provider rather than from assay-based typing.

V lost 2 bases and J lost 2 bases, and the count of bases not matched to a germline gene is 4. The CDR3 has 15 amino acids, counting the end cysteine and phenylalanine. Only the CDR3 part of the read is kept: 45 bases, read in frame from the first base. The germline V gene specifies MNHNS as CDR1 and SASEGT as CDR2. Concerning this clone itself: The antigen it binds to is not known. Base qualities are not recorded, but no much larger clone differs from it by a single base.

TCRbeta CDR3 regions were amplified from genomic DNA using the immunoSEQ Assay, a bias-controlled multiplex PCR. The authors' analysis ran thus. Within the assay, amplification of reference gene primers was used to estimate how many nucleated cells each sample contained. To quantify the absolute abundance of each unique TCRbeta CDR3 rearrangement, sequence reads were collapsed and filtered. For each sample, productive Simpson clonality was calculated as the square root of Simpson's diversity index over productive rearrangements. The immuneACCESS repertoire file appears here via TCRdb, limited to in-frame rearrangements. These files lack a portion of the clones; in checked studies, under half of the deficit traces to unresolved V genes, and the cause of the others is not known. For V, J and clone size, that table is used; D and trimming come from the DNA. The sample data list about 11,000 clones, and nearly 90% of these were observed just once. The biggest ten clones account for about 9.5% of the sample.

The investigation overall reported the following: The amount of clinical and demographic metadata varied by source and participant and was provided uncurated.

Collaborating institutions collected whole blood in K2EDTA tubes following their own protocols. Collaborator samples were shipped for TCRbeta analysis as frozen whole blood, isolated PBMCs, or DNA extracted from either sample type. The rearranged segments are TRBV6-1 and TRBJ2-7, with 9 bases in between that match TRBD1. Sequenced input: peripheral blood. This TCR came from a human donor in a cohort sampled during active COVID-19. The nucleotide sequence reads TGTGCCAGCAGTGAAAACAGGGGGCGCACCTACGAGCAGTACTTC. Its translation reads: CASSENRGRTYEQYF.